The entry below gives a single T cell receptor beta chain sequence along with its context. These data originate in a study of blood T cell repertoires in COVID-19. Source study methods: For nucleated cells, counts were estimated from reference gene primer amplification. The method was immunoSEQ multiplex PCR; TCRdb's version includes in-frame clones alone and lacks a portion of them. V and J calls and clone size are given by that table; D and trimming were obtained from the DNA. The table lists more than 60,000 clones, 90% of them singletons. Germline values: CDR1 GTSNPN, CDR2 SVGIG (reference sequence). The ends were cut back, 4 bases at V and 7 bases at J, with 10 bases in the middle. This CDR3 contains 12 residues.

The V and J genes are TRBV30 and TRBJ1-4; tentative D call: TRBD1 (5 bases). Input material: peripheral blood. The sequence was collected from a woman of 80 years or more with active or convalescent COVID-19. CDR3 bases: TGTGCCTGGAAGCGGGACGGTGAAAAACTGTTTTTT. This codes for CAWKRDGEKLFF.